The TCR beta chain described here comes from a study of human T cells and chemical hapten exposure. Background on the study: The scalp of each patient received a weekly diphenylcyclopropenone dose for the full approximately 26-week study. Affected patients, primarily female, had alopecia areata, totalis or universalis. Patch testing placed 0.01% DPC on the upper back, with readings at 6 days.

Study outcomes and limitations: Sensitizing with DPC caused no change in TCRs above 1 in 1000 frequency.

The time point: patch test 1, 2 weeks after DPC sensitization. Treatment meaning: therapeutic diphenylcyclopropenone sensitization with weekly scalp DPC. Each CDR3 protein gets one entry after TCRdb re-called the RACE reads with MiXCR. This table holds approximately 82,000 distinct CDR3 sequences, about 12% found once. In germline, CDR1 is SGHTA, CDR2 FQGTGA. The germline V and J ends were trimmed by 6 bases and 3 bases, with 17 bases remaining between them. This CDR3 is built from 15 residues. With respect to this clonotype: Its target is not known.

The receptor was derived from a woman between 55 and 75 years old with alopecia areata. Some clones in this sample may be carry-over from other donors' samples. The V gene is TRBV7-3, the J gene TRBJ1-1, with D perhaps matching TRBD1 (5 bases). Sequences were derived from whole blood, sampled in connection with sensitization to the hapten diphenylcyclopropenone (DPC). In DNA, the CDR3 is TGTGCCAGCAGGGATACCACCCGGGGGGACACTGAAGCTTTCTTT. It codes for CASRDTTRGDTEAFF. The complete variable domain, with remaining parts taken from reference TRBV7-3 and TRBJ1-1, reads GAGVSQTPSNKVTEKGKYVELRCDPISGHTALYWYRQSLGQGPEFLIYFQGTGAADDSGLPNDRFFAVRPEGSVSTLKIQRTERGDSAVYLCASRDTTRGDTEAFFGQGTRLTVV.